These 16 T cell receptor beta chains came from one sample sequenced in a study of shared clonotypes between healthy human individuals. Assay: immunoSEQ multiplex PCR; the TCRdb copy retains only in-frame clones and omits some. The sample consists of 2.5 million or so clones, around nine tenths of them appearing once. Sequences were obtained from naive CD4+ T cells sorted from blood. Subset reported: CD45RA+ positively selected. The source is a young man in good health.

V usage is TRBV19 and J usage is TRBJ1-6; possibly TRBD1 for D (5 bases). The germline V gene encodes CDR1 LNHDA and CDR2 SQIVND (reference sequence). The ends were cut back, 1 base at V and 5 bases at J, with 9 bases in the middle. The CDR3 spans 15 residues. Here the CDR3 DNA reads TGTGCCAGTAGTATAGGGGACGGAAATAATTCACCCCTCCACTTT. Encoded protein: CASSIGDGNNSPLHF.

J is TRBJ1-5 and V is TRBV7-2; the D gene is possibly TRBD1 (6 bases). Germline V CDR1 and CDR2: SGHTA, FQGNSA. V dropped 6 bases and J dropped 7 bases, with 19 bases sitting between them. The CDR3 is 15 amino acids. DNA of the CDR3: TGTGCCAGCAGTCCTTGGGGGGCGCAGAGGCAGCCCCAGCATTTT. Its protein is CASSPWGAQRQPQHF. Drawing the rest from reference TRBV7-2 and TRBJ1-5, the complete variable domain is GAGVSQSPSNKVTEKGKDVELRCDPISGHTALYWYRQSLGQGLEFLIYFQGNSAPDKSGLPSDRFSAERTGGSVSTLTIQRTQQEDSAVYLCASSPWGAQRQPQHFGDGTRLSIL.

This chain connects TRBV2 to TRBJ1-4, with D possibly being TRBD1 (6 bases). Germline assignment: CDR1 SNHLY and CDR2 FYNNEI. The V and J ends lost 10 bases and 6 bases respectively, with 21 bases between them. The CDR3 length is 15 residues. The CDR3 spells CATLIMGAADEKLFF. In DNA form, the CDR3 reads TGTGCCACCTTAATCATGGGGGCCGCAGATGAAAAACTGTTTTTT.

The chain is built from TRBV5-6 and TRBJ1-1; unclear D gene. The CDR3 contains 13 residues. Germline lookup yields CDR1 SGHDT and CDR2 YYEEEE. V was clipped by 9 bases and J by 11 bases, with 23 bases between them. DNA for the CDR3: TGTGCCACTTCAACGCCAAGTTTCCCCCAGGCTTTCTTT. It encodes CATSTPSFPQAFF.

This CDR3 reads CASSQVPGATTLRQPQHF. DNA of the CDR3: TGCGCCAGCAGCCAAGTCCCGGGCGCAACCACCCTACGCCAGCCCCAGCATTTT. V is TRBV4-1 and J is TRBJ1-5; D call uncertain. The CDR3 totals 18 residues. Per the germline V gene, CDR1 is MGHRA and CDR2 is YSYEKL. V lost 1 base to trimming and J lost 7 bases, with 23 bases between them.

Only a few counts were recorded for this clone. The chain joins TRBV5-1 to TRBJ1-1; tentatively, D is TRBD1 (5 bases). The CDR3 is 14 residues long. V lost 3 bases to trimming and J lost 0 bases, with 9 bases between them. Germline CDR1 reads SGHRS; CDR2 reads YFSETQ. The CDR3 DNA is TGCGCCAGCAGCTGGGACGGTATGAACACTGAAGCTTTCTTT. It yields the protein CASSWDGMNTEAFF. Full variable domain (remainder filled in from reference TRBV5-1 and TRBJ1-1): KAGVTQTPRYLIKTRGQQVTLSCSPISGHRSVSWYQQTPGQGLQFLFEYFSETQRNKGNFPGRFSGRQFSNSRSEMNVSTLELGDSALYLCASSWDGMNTEAFFGQGTRLTVV.

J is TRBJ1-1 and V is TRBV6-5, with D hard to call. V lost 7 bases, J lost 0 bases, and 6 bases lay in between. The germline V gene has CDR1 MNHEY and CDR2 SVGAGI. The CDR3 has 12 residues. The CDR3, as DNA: TGTGCCAGCAACTCGGTGAACACTGAAGCTTTCTTT. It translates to CASNSVNTEAFF.

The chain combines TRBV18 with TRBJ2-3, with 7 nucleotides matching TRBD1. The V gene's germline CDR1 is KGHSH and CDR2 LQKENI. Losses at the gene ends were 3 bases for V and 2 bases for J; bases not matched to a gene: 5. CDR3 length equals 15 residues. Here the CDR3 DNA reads TGTGCCAGCTCACCGGACAGGCAAAACACAGATACGCAGTATTTT. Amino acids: CASSPDRQNTDTQYF.

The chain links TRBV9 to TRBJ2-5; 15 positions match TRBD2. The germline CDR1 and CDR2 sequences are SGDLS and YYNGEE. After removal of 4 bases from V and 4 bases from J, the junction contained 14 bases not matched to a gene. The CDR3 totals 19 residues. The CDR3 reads CASSLGDLGLAGGRETQYF. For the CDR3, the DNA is TGTGCCAGCAGCCTCGGGGACCTCGGACTAGCGGGGGGGCGAGAGACCCAGTACTTC.

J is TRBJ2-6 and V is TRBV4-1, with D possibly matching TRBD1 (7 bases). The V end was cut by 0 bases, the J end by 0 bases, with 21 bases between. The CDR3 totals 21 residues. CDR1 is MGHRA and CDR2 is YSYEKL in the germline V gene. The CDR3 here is CASSQDPIVGQGGSGANVLTF. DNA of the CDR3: TGCGCCAGCAGCCAAGATCCTATTGTGGGGCAGGGGGGCTCTGGGGCCAACGTCCTGACTTTC.

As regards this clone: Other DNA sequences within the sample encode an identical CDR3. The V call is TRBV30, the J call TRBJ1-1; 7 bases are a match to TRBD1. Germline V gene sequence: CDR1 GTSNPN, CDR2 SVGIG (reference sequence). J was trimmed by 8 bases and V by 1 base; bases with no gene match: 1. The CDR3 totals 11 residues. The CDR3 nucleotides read TGTGCCTGGAGTGCGACAGGGGAAGCTTTCTTT. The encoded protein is CAWSATGEAFF.

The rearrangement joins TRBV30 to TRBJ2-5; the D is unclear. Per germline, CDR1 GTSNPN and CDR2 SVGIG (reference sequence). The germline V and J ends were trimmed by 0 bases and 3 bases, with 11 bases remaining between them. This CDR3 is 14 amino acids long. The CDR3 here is CAWSVGQTEETQYF. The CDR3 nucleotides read TGTGCCTGGAGTGTAGGGCAGACCGAAGAGACCCAGTACTTC.

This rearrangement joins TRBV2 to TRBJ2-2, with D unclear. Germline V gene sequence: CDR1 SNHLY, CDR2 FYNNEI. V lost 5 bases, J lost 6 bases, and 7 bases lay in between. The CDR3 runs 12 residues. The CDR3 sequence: CASSLTSGELFF. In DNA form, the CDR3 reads TGTGCCAGCAGTTTGACGTCCGGGGAGCTGTTTTTT.

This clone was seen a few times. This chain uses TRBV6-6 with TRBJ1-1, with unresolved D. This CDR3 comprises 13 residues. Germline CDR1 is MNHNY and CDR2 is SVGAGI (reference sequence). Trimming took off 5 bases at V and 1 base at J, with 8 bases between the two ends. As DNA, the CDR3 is TGTGCCAGCAGTGTGACGGAGAACACTGAAGCTTTCTTT. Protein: CASSVTENTEAFF.

CDR3 sequence: CASSRGQGRAFF. CDR3 in DNA: TGTGCCAGCAGCCGTGGACAGGGACGGGCTTTCTTT. The chain is built from TRBV28 and TRBJ1-1, with 8 bases aligning to TRBD1. The CDR3 has 12 residues. From germline, CDR1 is MDHEN and CDR2 SYDVKM. V shed 6 bases and J 11 bases; nucleotides not matched to a gene: 8.

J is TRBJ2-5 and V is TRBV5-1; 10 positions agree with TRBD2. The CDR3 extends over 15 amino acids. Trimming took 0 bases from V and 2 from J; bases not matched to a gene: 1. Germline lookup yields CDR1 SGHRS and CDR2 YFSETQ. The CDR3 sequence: CASSLGGLAQETQYF. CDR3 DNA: TGCGCCAGCAGCTTGGGGGGACTAGCGCAAGAGACCCAGTACTTC.